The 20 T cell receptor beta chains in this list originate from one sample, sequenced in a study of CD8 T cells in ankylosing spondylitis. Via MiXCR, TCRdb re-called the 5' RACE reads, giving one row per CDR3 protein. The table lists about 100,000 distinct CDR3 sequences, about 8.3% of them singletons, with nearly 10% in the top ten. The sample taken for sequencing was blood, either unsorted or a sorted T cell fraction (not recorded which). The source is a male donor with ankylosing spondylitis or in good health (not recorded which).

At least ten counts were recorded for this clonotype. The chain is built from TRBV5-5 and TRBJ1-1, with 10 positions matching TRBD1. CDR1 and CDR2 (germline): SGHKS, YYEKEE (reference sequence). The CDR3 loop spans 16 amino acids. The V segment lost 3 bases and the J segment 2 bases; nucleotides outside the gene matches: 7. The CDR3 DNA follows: TGTGCCAGCAGCTGGGACAGGGGCCACGTCAACACTGAAGCTTTCTTT. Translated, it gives CASSWDRGHVNTEAFF.

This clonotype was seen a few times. The CDR3 loop is CASSEADWPRGTAYEQYF. As DNA, the CDR3 is TGTGCCAGCAGTGAAGCGGATTGGCCTCGCGGTACTGCCTACGAGCAGTACTTC. The J gene is TRBJ2-7, the V gene TRBV2; D is ambiguous. Germline loops: CDR1 SNHLY, CDR2 FYNNEI. CDR3 length equals 18 residues. V lost 0 bases to trimming and J lost 2 bases, with 20 bases between them.

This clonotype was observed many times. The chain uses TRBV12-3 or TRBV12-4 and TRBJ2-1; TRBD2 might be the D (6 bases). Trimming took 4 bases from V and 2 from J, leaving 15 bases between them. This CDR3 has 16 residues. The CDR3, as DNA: TGTGCCAGCAGTTCCCTTAGCGGCGCCACCTACAATGAGCAGTTCTTC. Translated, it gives CASSSLSGATYNEQFF.

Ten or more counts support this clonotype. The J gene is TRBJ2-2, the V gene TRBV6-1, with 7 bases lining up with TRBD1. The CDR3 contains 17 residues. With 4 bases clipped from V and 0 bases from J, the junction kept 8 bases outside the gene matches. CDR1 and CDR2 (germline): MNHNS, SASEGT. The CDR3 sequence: CASSAYRGRANTGELFF. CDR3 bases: TGTGCCAGCAGTGCCTACAGGGGACGGGCGAACACCGGGGAGCTGTTTTTT.

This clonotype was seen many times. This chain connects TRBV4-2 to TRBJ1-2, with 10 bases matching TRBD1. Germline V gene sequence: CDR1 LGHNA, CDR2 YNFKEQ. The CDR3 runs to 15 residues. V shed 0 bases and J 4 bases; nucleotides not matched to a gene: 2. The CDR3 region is CASSQDRTGGYGYTF. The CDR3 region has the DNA TGTGCCAGCAGCCAAGATAGGACAGGGGGCTATGGCTACACCTTC.

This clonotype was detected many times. In DNA form, the CDR3 reads TGTGCCAGCAGCTTAGCCCTACAGAATTCACCCCTCCACTTT. It yields the protein CASSLALQNSPLHF. The gene calls are TRBV7-9 and TRBJ1-6, with unresolved D. The CDR3 contains 14 residues. Germline lookup yields CDR1 SEHNR and CDR2 FQNEAQ (reference sequence). V was pared by 0 bases and J by 7 bases, with 7 bases between.

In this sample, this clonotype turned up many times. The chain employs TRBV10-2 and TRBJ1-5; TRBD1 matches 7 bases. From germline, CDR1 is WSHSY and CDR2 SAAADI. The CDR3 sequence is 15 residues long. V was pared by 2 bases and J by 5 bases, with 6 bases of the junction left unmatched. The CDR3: CASSEVEGADQPQHF. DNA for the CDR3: TGCGCCAGCAGTGAGGTCGAGGGGGCTGATCAGCCCCAGCATTTT.

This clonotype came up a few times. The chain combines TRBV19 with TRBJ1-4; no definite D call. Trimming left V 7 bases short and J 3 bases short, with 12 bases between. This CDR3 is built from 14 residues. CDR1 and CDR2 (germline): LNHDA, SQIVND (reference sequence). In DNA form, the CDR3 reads TGTGCCAGTAATCCCAGGAAAGCTAATGAAAAACTGTTTTTT. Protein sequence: CASNPRKANEKLFF.

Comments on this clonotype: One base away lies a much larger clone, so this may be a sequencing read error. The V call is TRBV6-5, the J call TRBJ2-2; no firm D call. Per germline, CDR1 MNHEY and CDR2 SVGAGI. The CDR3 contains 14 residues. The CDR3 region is CANSYGANTGELFF. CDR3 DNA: TGTGCCAACAGTTATGGAGCGAACACCGGGGAGCTGTTTTTT.

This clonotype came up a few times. The DNA of the CDR3 is TGTGCCAGCAGCTTATTATCTGACGGCTATGGCTACACCTTC. The encoded protein is CASSLLSDGYGYTF. The chain has TRBV7-9 and TRBJ1-2; D unclear. This CDR3 region has 14 residues. Germline CDR1 is SEHNR and CDR2 is FQNEAQ (reference sequence). Trimming left V 2 bases short and J 4 bases short, with 11 bases between.

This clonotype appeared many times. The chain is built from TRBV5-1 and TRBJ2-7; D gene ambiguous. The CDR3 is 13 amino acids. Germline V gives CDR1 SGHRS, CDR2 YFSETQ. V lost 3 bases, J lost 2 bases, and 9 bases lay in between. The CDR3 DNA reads TGCGCCAGCAGCTACAGAACCGCCTACGAGCAGTACTTC. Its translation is CASSYRTAYEQYF.

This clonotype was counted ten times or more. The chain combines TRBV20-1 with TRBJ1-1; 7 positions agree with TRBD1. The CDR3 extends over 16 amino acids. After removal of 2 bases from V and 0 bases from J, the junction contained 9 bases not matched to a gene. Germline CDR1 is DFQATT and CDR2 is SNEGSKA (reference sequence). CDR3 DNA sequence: TGCAGTGCTAGAAGGGGGCGGGGGCTTTTGAACACTGAAGCTTTCTTT. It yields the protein CSARRGRGLLNTEAFF.

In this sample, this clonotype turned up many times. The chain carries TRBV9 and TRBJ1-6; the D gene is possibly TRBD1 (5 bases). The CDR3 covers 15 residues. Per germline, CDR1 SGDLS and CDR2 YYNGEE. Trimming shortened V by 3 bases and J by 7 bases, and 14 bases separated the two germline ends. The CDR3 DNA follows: TGTGCCAGCAGCGCCGGGACGGAGTTCAATTCACCCCTCCACTTT. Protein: CASSAGTEFNSPLHF.

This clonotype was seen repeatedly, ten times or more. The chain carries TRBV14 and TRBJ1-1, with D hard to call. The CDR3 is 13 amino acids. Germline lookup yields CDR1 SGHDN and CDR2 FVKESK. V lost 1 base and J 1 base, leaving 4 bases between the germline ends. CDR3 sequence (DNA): TGTGCCAGCAGCCAAGGACGGAACACTGAAGCTTTCTTT. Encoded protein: CASSQGRNTEAFF. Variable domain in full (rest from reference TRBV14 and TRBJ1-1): EAGVTQFPSHSVIEKGQTVTLRCDPISGHDNLYWYRRVMGKEIKFLLHFVKESKQDESGMPNNRFLAERTGGTYSTLKVQPAELEDSGVYFCASSQGRNTEAFFGQGTRLTVV.

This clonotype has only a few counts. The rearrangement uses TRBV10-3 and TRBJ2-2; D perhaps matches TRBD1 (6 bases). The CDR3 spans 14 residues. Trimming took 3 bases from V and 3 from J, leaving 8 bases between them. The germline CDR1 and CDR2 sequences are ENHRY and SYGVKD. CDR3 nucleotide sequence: TGTGCCATCAGTGACAGGGGCGACACCGGGGAGCTGTTTTTT. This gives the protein CAISDRGDTGELFF.

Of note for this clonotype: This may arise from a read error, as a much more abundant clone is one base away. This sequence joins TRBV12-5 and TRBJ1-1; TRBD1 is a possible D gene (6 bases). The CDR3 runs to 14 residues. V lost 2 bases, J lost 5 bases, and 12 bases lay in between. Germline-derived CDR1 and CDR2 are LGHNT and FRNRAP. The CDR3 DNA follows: TGTGCTAGTGGTTTGACAGGGTTGCGGACTGAAGCTTTCTTT. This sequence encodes CASGLTGLRTEAFF.

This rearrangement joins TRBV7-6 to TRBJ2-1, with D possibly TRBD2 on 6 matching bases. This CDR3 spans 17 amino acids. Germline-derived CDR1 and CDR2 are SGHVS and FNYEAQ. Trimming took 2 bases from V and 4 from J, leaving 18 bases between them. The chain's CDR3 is CASSLLSRATSYNEQFF. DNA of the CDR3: TGTGCCAGCAGCTTACTGTCGCGGGCGACTAGTTACAATGAGCAGTTCTTC.

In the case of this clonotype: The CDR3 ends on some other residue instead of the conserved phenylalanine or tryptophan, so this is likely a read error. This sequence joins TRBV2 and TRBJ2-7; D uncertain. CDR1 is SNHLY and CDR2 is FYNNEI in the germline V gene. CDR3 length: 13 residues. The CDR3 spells CASRQASSYGQYL. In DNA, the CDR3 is TGTGCCAGCAGGCAGGCAAGCTCCTACGGGCAGTACCTC.

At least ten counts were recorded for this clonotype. CDR3 region: CSASRRLAGESEQFF. The DNA for the CDR3 is TGCAGTGCTAGTCGGAGGCTAGCGGGAGAAAGTGAGCAGTTCTTC. V and J are TRBV20-1 and TRBJ2-1, with 10 bases aligning to TRBD2. V trimming: 3 bases; J trimming: 9 bases; junction bases outside the gene matches: 11. The CDR3 is made up of 15 amino acids. The germline V gene encodes CDR1 DFQATT and CDR2 SNEGSKA (reference sequence).

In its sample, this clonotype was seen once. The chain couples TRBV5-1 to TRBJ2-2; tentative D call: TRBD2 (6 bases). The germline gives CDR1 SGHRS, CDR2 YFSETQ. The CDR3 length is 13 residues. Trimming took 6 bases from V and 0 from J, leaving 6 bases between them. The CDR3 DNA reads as TGCGCCAGCATAGCGGCGAACACCGGGGAGCTGTTTTTT. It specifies CASIAANTGELFF.